Presented here are 23 T cell receptor beta chains from one specimen sequenced in a study of T cells in Graves' hyperthyroidism and ophthalmopathy. Amplification targeted TCR beta CDR3 regions from RNA transcripts. HTBI primers were the set used in a first-round RT-PCR of the TCR CDR3. One entry per CDR3 protein results from TCRdb running MiXCR on the multiplex PCR reads. This sample has about 250,000 distinct CDR3 sequences, with around 26% found just once. Material: blood. Every receptor here comes from a woman aged 40 to 50 with Graves' ophthalmopathy.

This clonotype has at least ten counts. This rearrangement joins TRBV7-2 to TRBJ2-7; TRBD2 matches 7 bases. V lost 5 bases, J lost 6 bases, and 10 bases stayed unmatched. Germline V gene lookup returns CDR1 SGHTA and CDR2 FQGNSA. The CDR3 contains 14 residues. The CDR3 region is CASSLSGNAPEQYF. CDR3 DNA sequence: TGTGCCAGCAGCCTGAGCGGGAACGCCCCCGAGCAGTACTTC.

This clonotype was detected ten times or more. V usage is TRBV11-1 and J usage is TRBJ2-7; tentative D call: TRBD1 (6 bases). Germline assignment: CDR1 SGHAT and CDR2 FQDESV (reference sequence). The V and J ends lost 4 bases and 2 bases respectively, with 21 bases between them. The CDR3 extends over 17 amino acids. The CDR3 reads CASSSAQGYERTYEQYF. The CDR3 DNA sequence: TGTGCCAGCAGCTCGGCTCAGGGGTACGAACGCACCTACGAGCAGTACTTC.

This clonotype appeared many times. The V call is TRBV20-1, the J call TRBJ1-2; possible D gene TRBD1, 5 bases. V lost 0 bases and J 3 bases, leaving 17 bases between the germline ends. The CDR3 has 16 amino acids. Germline CDR1 reads DFQATT; CDR2 reads SNEGSKA (reference sequence). CDR3 in amino acids: CSARDSAQGRYYGYTF. The CDR3, as DNA: TGCAGTGCTAGAGATAGTGCGCAGGGACGGTACTATGGCTACACCTTC.

This clonotype was counted at least ten times. This chain joins TRBV19 and TRBJ1-2, with D possibly matching TRBD1 (5 bases). Per the germline V gene, CDR1 is LNHDA and CDR2 is SQIVND (reference sequence). The germline V and J ends were trimmed by 6 bases and 2 bases, with 16 bases remaining between them. CDR3 length equals 15 residues. CDR3 amino acids: CASSFLDSRNYGYTF. The CDR3 DNA sequence: TGTGCCAGTAGCTTCCTAGACAGCCGAAACTATGGCTACACCTTC.

The V call is TRBV20-1, the J call TRBJ2-7; 9 bases map to TRBD1. J lost 3 bases, V lost 3 bases, and 12 bases had no gene match. The CDR3 length is 16 residues. Germline loops: CDR1 DFQATT, CDR2 SNEGSKA (reference sequence). CDR3 coding DNA: TGCAGTGCTAGCGCGACAGGGGGAAATCTGGGCTACGAGCAGTACTTC. Its protein product is CSASATGGNLGYEQYF.

This clonotype was counted ten times or more. A read error may account for a junction end that differs from germline. This CDR3 reads CASGLYGQPSF. The CDR3 nucleotides read TGTGCCAGCGGACTTTATGGACAGCCTTCCTTC. The chain employs TRBV12-3 or TRBV12-4 and TRBJ2-7; D is perhaps TRBD1 (6 bases). The CDR3 consists of 11 residues.

This clonotype was counted many times. V and J are TRBV5-6 and TRBJ1-5; perhaps TRBD1 as D (5 bases). V dropped 1 base and J dropped 1 base, with 9 bases sitting between them. The CDR3 contains 15 residues. Germline-derived CDR1 and CDR2 are SGHDT and YYEEEE. The CDR3 region has the DNA TGTGCCAGCAGCTTGTCAGGGTACAGCAATCAGCCCCAGCATTTT. Its protein product is CASSLSGYSNQPQHF. The full variable domain, in which reference TRBV5-6 and TRBJ1-5 provide the parts outside the CDR3, is DAGVTQSPTHLIKTRGQQVTLRCSPKSGHDTVSWYQQALGQGPQFIFQYYEEEERQRGNFPDRFSGHQFPNYSSELNVNALLLGDSALYLCASSLSGYSNQPQHFGDGTRLSIL.

To note about this clonotype: This clone may be a read error of a much larger clone one base away. The chain links TRBV12-3 or TRBV12-4 to TRBJ1-2; no clear D. The ends were cut back, 7 bases at V and 3 bases at J, with 6 bases in the middle. The CDR3 has 11 residues. Here the CDR3 reads CASTSDYGYTF. In nucleotides, the CDR3 is TGTGCCAGCACCTCCGACTATGGCTACACCTTC.

This chain joins TRBV28 and TRBJ1-3, with 7 positions matching TRBD1. Trimming removed 6 bases from V and 0 bases from J; junction bases left unmatched: 8. The CDR3 has 16 amino acids. In germline, CDR1 is MDHEN, CDR2 SYDVKM. The CDR3, as DNA: TGTGCCAGCAGCTTAGCGGGACAGCCCTCTGGAAACACCATATATTTT. Translating gives CASSLAGQPSGNTIYF.

This clonotype showed up many times. V gene TRBV5-1 combines with J gene TRBJ2-7, with 8 bases that match TRBD1. CDR1 SGHRS and CDR2 YFSETQ come from the germline V gene. Trimming removed 7 bases from V and 0 bases from J; junction bases left unmatched: 12. This CDR3 has 16 residues. As DNA, the CDR3 is TGCGCCAGCCGGGCTGAGGCCGGGACAGGCTCCTACGAGCAGTACTTC. Residues: CASRAEAGTGSYEQYF.

This clonotype was detected ten times or more. V usage is TRBV12-3 or TRBV12-4 and J usage is TRBJ2-7; D is unclear. The CDR3 covers 13 residues. Trimming stripped 2 bases from V and 2 bases from J, with 7 bases between. DNA for the CDR3: TGTGCCAGCAGTTTAACCATTCCCTACGAGCAGTACTTC. Residues: CASSLTIPYEQYF.

At least ten counts were recorded for this clonotype. The chain couples TRBV7-9 to TRBJ2-7, with TRBD2 identical over 12 bases. The trim removed 1 base at V and 7 bases at J, leaving 5 bases unmatched. The CDR3 consists of 15 residues. CDR1 is SEHNR and CDR2 is FQNEAQ in the germline V gene (reference sequence). DNA for the CDR3: TGTGCCAGCAGCTTAGTACTAGCGGGAGGAGGAGAGCAGTACTTC. As protein: CASSLVLAGGGEQYF.

V usage is TRBV7-2 and J usage is TRBJ1-2, with a possible D match to TRBD1 (5 bases). The length of the CDR3 is 13 residues. The germline gives CDR1 SGHTA, CDR2 FQGNSA. Trimming shortened V by 5 bases and J by 2 bases, and 9 bases separated the two germline ends. This CDR3 is CASSTGLNYGYTF. CDR3 coding DNA: TGTGCCAGCAGCACGGGACTGAACTATGGCTACACCTTC.

Ten or more counts support this clonotype. The genes are TRBV7-9 and TRBJ2-5, with 9 positions matching TRBD1. The germline V gene has CDR1 SEHNR and CDR2 FQNEAQ (reference sequence). This CDR3 is built from 16 residues. V dropped 5 bases and J dropped 2; count of bases not matched to a gene: 9. CDR3 residues: CASSLRPGTGQETQYF. CDR3 sequence (DNA): TGTGCCAGCAGCCTCCGCCCCGGGACAGGGCAAGAGACCCAGTACTTC.

This clonotype has at least ten counts. The genes are TRBV30 and TRBJ1-5; 7 bases match TRBD1. V lost 1 base to trimming and J lost 5 bases; unmatched junction nucleotides: 2. Germline V lookup: CDR1 GTSNPN, CDR2 SVGIG (reference sequence). The CDR3 is 13 amino acids. CDR3 region: CAWSAGTDQPQHF. CDR3 bases: TGTGCCTGGAGTGCTGGGACAGATCAGCCCCAGCATTTT.

This clonotype was detected only a few times. The chain recombines TRBV5-1 with TRBJ2-7, with TRBD1 identical over 9 bases. Germline V gene sequence: CDR1 SGHRS, CDR2 YFSETQ. The junction had 6 bases not matched to a gene; V was cut back by 4 bases and J by 4 bases. The CDR3 runs to 14 residues. CDR3 in amino acids: CASSTTGGAYEQYF. The CDR3 coding sequence is TGCGCCAGCAGCACCACAGGGGGCGCGTACGAGCAGTACTTC.

This clonotype occurred many times. This rearrangement joins TRBV11-2 to TRBJ1-2; D uncertain. CDR1 and CDR2 (germline): SGHAT, FQNNGV. Trimming cost V 5 bases and J 7 bases, with 14 bases left between them. The CDR3 length is 13 residues. DNA of the CDR3: TGTGCCAGCAGCAGACTGCTAGGTAGTGGCTACACCTTC. Amino acid sequence: CASSRLLGSGYTF.

This clonotype was found many times. This chain links TRBV27 with TRBJ2-5, with 13 bases matching TRBD2. Germline-derived CDR1 and CDR2 are MNHEY and SMNVEV (reference sequence). Trimming cost V 4 bases and J 2 bases; bases outside gene matches: 13. The CDR3 is made up of 19 amino acids. CDR3 nucleotide sequence: TGTGCCAGCAGTTCTCATCTTCCGGGACTAGCGGGGCCTCAAGAGACCCAGTACTTC. It encodes CASSSHLPGLAGPQETQYF.

V is TRBV30 and J is TRBJ1-2, with D tentatively TRBD1 (5 bases). CDR1 and CDR2 from the germline V gene are GTSNPN and SVGIG (reference sequence). The ends were cut back, 4 bases at V and 4 bases at J, with 13 bases in the middle. The CDR3 sequence is 13 residues long. CDR3 protein: CAWNLDRSYGYTF. CDR3 in DNA: TGTGCCTGGAACCTTGACAGATCCTATGGCTACACCTTC.

This clonotype was picked up a small number of times. One junction end does not reproduce the germline sequence, and a read error may be involved. The chain joins TRBV10-1 to TRBJ1-1, with unresolved D. Germline V gene data show CDR1 as WNHNN and CDR2 as SYGVQD (reference sequence). The CDR3 is made up of 12 amino acids. The CDR3, as DNA: TGCGCCAGTGCCAACCCGAACACTGAAGCTTGCTTT. It translates to CASANPNTEACF.

At least ten counts were recorded for this clonotype. The chain couples TRBV12-3 or TRBV12-4 to TRBJ1-2, with D uncertain. The CDR3 length is 17 residues. The V end lost 0 bases, the J end lost 7 bases, and 21 bases lay between the germline ends. In DNA form, the CDR3 reads TGTGCCAGCAGTTTAGCGGGCAGCCGACTCGGACGGTCTGGCTACACCTTC. Amino acids: CASSLAGSRLGRSGYTF.

This clonotype was recorded a few times. The chain has TRBV18 and TRBJ1-1, with 11 bases lining up with TRBD1. The CDR3 covers 17 residues. Germline CDR1 KGHSH, CDR2 LQKENI. V trimming: 1 base; J trimming: 3 bases; junction bases outside the gene matches: 7. CDR3 sequence: CASSPRGTGGMDTEAFF. In DNA form, the CDR3 reads TGTGCCAGCTCACCACGGGGGACAGGGGGTATGGACACTGAAGCTTTCTTT.

The sample holds many counts of this clonotype. V usage is TRBV6-2 or TRBV6-3 and J usage is TRBJ2-7, with no clear D. CDR3 length: 11 residues. From germline, CDR1 is MNHEY and CDR2 SVGEGT. V gave up 4 bases and J gave up 4 bases, with 5 bases separating them. The CDR3 DNA sequence: TGTGCCAGCAGTTCGAGATACGAGCAGTACTTC. Translation: CASSSRYEQYF.